A single sample is the source of the 21 T cell receptor beta chains below, sequenced in a study of T cells in Graves' hyperthyroidism and ophthalmopathy. Amplification targeted TCR beta CDR3 regions from RNA transcripts. HTBI primers drove first-round RT-PCR of the TCR CDR3. TCRdb fed the multiplex PCR reads into MiXCR, producing one record per CDR3 protein. There are 600,000 or so distinct CDR3 sequences in the sample; 15% to 20% occur only once, and 3.5% to 4% lies in the top ten. Material for sequencing was blood. These receptors were obtained from a woman aged 25 to 39 with Graves' hyperthyroidism.

This clonotype was counted ten times or more. The J gene is TRBJ1-2, the V gene TRBV29-1; possibly TRBD1 for D (5 bases). The CDR3 totals 14 residues. V lost 3 bases and J 6 bases, leaving 17 bases between the germline ends. Germline V gene data show CDR1 as SQVTM and CDR2 as ANQGSEA. For the CDR3, the DNA is TGCAGCGTTGAGGGGGACTACAATTCCCATGGCTACACCTTC. It is translated as CSVEGDYNSHGYTF.

The genes are TRBV9 and TRBJ2-4; D is possibly TRBD2 (5 bases). The CDR3 runs 12 residues. With 3 bases removed from V and 11 bases from J, the gap between germline ends came to 12 bases. Germline values: CDR1 SGDLS, CDR2 YYNGEE. CDR3 bases: TGTGCCAGCAGCGGGTCGTCGGAGGTTCAGTACTTC. Encoded protein: CASSGSSEVQYF.

As for this clonotype: This could be a read error, since a much larger clone is one nucleotide away. The chain uses TRBV5-1 and TRBJ2-1; no clear D. This CDR3 comprises 13 residues. Germline V CDR1 and CDR2: SGHRS, YFSETQ. The CDR3 sequence is CASTLAAEYEQFF. Written as DNA, the CDR3 is TGCGCCAGCACCTTGGCTGCAGAGTATGAGCAGTTCTTC.

The chain employs TRBV28 and TRBJ2-2; tentative D call: TRBD2 (5 bases). The length of the CDR3 is 16 residues. The ends were cut back, 2 bases at V and 0 bases at J, with 10 bases in the middle. Germline V CDR1 and CDR2: MDHEN, SYDVKM. CDR3 sequence reads: CASSLAQTTNTGELFF. In nucleotides, the CDR3 is TGTGCCAGCAGTTTAGCCCAGACTACGAACACCGGGGAGCTGTTTTTT.

Points on this clonotype: This may come from a read error, since a much larger clone is one base off. The rearrangement uses TRBV20-1 and TRBJ2-7; TRBD2 agrees at 9 bases. The CDR3 loop spans 15 amino acids. The germline gives CDR1 DFQATT, CDR2 SNEGSKA (reference sequence). V shed 1 base, J shed 7 bases, and the junction held 11 bases outside the gene matches. The CDR3 DNA reads TGCAGTGCTAGAGGGTTAGCGGGGGTCGGTGATGAGCAGTACTTC. Amino acid sequence: CSARGLAGVGDEQYF.

This clonotype occurred a few times. DNA for the CDR3: TGTGCCAGCAGCGTAGCGGGAGTCCTCACCGGGGAGCTGTTTTTT. Translated: CASSVAGVLTGELFF. This rearrangement joins TRBV9 to TRBJ2-2; weak D call: TRBD2 (6 bases). The germline V gene encodes CDR1 SGDLS and CDR2 YYNGEE. V was trimmed by 0 bases and J by 4 bases, leaving 10 bases between them. This CDR3 has 15 amino acids.

This clonotype appeared a few times. This chain links TRBV12-3 or TRBV12-4 with TRBJ2-3, with 10 nucleotides matching TRBD2. V dropped 7 bases and J dropped 4; count of bases not matched to a gene: 8. The CDR3 loop spans 15 amino acids. DNA for the CDR3: TGTGCCAGCACCTTGATAGCGGGAGGACCAGATACGCAGTATTTT. Translation: CASTLIAGGPDTQYF.

The table lists this clonotype with many counts. The chain combines TRBV9 with TRBJ2-3, with D maybe TRBD1 (5 bases). Per the germline V gene, CDR1 is SGDLS and CDR2 is YYNGEE. The germline V and J ends were trimmed by 3 bases and 2 bases, with 10 bases remaining between them. The CDR3 runs to 14 residues. The CDR3 DNA reads as TGTGCCAGCAGCGGAAGACAGTACACAGATACGCAGTATTTT. Translation: CASSGRQYTDTQYF.

The sample holds many counts of this clonotype. The chain couples TRBV20-1 to TRBJ2-3; 9 bases fit TRBD2. Germline V gives CDR1 DFQATT, CDR2 SNEGSKA (reference sequence). The CDR3 loop spans 15 amino acids. V shed 6 bases and J 1 base; nucleotides not matched to a gene: 8. CDR3 nucleotide sequence: TGCAGTGCACATGCCCGGACTAGCGGCACAGATACGCAGTATTTT. Its translation is CSAHARTSGTDTQYF.

This clonotype was counted many times. This chain joins TRBV27 and TRBJ2-1; D possibly corresponds to TRBD1 (5 bases). V was trimmed by 7 bases and J by 3 bases, leaving 7 bases between them. The CDR3 totals 12 residues. Germline lookup yields CDR1 MNHEY and CDR2 SMNVEV (reference sequence). The CDR3 here is CASTGFYNEQFF. The DNA for the CDR3 is TGTGCCAGCACAGGGTTCTACAATGAGCAGTTCTTC.

There are many counts of this clonotype. The V call is TRBV28, the J call TRBJ1-5, with no clear D. V lost 10 bases to trimming and J lost 5 bases, with 21 bases between them. This CDR3 comprises 15 residues. Per germline, CDR1 MDHEN and CDR2 SYDVKM. The DNA for the CDR3 is TGTGCCACCGACGAAATTCTTGCTCCGGATCAGCCCCAGCATTTT. This sequence encodes CATDEILAPDQPQHF.

For this clonotype: A read error may produce the germline difference seen at one junction end. The chain links TRBV28 to TRBJ2-6; D gene uncertain. CDR1 is MDHEN and CDR2 is SYDVKM in the germline V gene. This CDR3 contains 14 residues. CDR3 bases: TGTGCCGGCAGTCTTCCCTTGGGGGCCAACGTCCTGACTTTC. Protein product: CAGSLPLGANVLTF.

This clonotype was detected many times. The rearrangement joins TRBV28 to TRBJ1-5, with D hard to call. Germline V gene sequence: CDR1 MDHEN, CDR2 SYDVKM. CDR3 length equals 14 residues. The V end was cut by 6 bases, the J end by 0 bases, with 9 bases between. The CDR3: CASSRHYSNQPQHF. The CDR3 region has the DNA TGTGCCAGCAGCCGTCATTATAGCAATCAGCCCCAGCATTTT.

This clonotype has more than one count but fewer than ten. The chain employs TRBV6-1 and TRBJ2-2; a possible D gene is TRBD2 (6 bases). Germline assignment: CDR1 MNHNS and CDR2 SASEGT. Trimming pared 7 bases from V and 4 bases from J, leaving 13 bases between. The CDR3 totals 14 residues. The CDR3, as DNA: TGTGCCAGCACCGGGAGTGGTGGCACCGGGGAGCTGTTTTTT. Protein sequence: CASTGSGGTGELFF.

The V and J genes are TRBV6-1 and TRBJ2-4; either TRBD1 or TRBD2 may supply D (5 bases each). CDR3 length: 18 residues. Trimming pared 5 bases from V and 0 bases from J, leaving 20 bases between. Per germline, CDR1 MNHNS and CDR2 SASEGT. CDR3 residues: CASSFFPRDQEAKNIQYF. In DNA, the CDR3 is TGTGCCAGCAGTTTCTTCCCCCGGGACCAGGAAGCCAAAAACATTCAGTACTTC.

This clonotype came up many times. Germline is not matched at one junction end, which may reflect a read error. The genes are TRBV11-2 and TRBJ2-5; D uncertain. Germline CDR1 reads SGHAT; CDR2 reads FQNNGV. The CDR3 has 8 amino acids. The CDR3 loop is CASSPSDF. The CDR3 DNA is TGTGCCAGCAGCCCGTCGGACTTC.

This clonotype was observed at least ten times. The rearrangement links TRBV6-1 to TRBJ2-1; D possibly corresponds to TRBD1 (5 bases). Trimming removed 4 bases from V and 9 bases from J, with 13 bases in between. CDR1 is MNHNS, CDR2 SASEGT, per germline. This CDR3 contains 13 residues. The CDR3 region has the DNA TGTGCCAGCAGTGGGGGCACCATCGGTGAGCAGTTCTTC. Its protein is CASSGGTIGEQFF.

This clonotype was counted a few times. This chain links TRBV10-2 with TRBJ2-7, with 12 bases lining up with TRBD1. CDR1 and CDR2 from the germline V gene are WSHSY and SAAADI. The CDR3 runs 13 residues. J lost 5 bases, V lost 7 bases, and 3 bases had no gene match. CDR3 region: CASKGQGAHEQYF. CDR3 nucleotides: TGCGCCAGCAAGGGACAGGGGGCCCACGAGCAGTACTTC.

This clonotype occurred a few times. The rearrangement uses TRBV18 and TRBJ2-1; 13 nucleotides match TRBD2. The CDR3 covers 16 residues. V trimming: 3 bases; J trimming: 4 bases; junction bases outside the gene matches: 3. The germline V gene has CDR1 KGHSH and CDR2 LQKENI. As DNA, the CDR3 is TGTGCCAGCTCACCGGGACTAGCGGGAACGTACAATGAGCAGTTCTTC. Its translation: CASSPGLAGTYNEQFF.

This clonotype was detected ten times or more. The rearrangement uses TRBV28 and TRBJ1-2, with TRBD1 matching 9 bases. Germline trimming cut 7 bases from V and 4 bases from J; bases unmatched to any gene: 10. The germline CDR1 and CDR2 sequences are MDHEN and SYDVKM. The CDR3 consists of 15 residues. This CDR3 reads CASTGLDRGLYGYTF. The CDR3 bases are TGTGCCAGCACAGGGTTGGACAGGGGACTCTATGGCTACACCTTC.

This clonotype was seen a handful of times. The J gene is TRBJ2-1, the V gene TRBV6-1; 7 positions match TRBD1. From germline, CDR1 is MNHNS and CDR2 SASEGT. V shed 4 bases and J 9 bases; nucleotides not matched to a gene: 3. The CDR3 runs 12 residues. CDR3 DNA sequence: TGTGCCAGCAGTGCCCAGGGGGTTGAGCAGTTCTTC. Its protein is CASSAQGVEQFF.